The 21 T cell receptor beta chains below come from one sample, sequenced in a study of cytomegalovirus exposure and HLA in healthy donors. The PCR employed 60 Vbeta primers together with 13 Jbeta primers. Libraries were prepared by immunoSEQ multiplex PCR; TCRdb keeps only in-frame clonotypes and omits some of them. The sample includes around 190,000 clones, 60% to 85% of them seen just once. Input material: PBMCs. The receptor set was obtained from a woman between 40 and 55 years old in good health and CMV-seronegative.

V usage is TRBV18 and J usage is TRBJ2-7; the match to TRBD1 covers 8 bases. The ends lost 4 bases at V and 4 bases at J; junction bases unmatched: 6. The CDR3 covers 14 residues. The germline V gene has CDR1 KGHSH and CDR2 LQKENI. The CDR3: CASSRDRGGYEQYV. The CDR3, as DNA: TGTGCCAGCTCACGAGACAGGGGTGGTTACGAGCAGTACGTC.

This CDR3 reads CASSSLWREWGVNEQFF. CDR3 sequence (DNA): TGTGCCAGCAGCTCCCTATGGCGGGAGTGGGGTGTGAATGAGCAGTTCTTC. The chain joins TRBV7-2 to TRBJ2-1; 7 nucleotides match TRBD2. From germline, CDR1 is SGHTA and CDR2 FQGNSA. The CDR3 spans 17 residues. Trimming at V came to 4 bases and at J to 7 bases, leaving 16 bases not matched to a gene.

This clone was seen more than once but under ten times. The rearrangement uses TRBV7-9 and TRBJ2-4, with 9 positions matching TRBD2. J lost 14 bases, V lost 3 bases, and 8 bases had no gene match. The CDR3 length is 13 residues. Germline values: CDR1 SEHNR, CDR2 FQNEAQ (reference sequence). The CDR3 bases are TGTGCCAGCAGCTTTCCTTTAGCGGGGGAAAAGTACTTC. Protein: CASSFPLAGEKYF.

This clone was counted a single time. The rearrangement joins TRBV7-6 to TRBJ2-3, with 8 nucleotides matching TRBD1. The germline gives CDR1 SGHVS, CDR2 FNYEAQ. Unmatched junction bases numbered 5, after V lost 2 bases and J lost 4 bases. The CDR3 contains 15 residues. The CDR3 nucleotides read TGTGCCAGCAGCTTACCAGGGGGCGCCGCAGATACGCAGTATTTT. Translated: CASSLPGGAADTQYF.

The gene calls are TRBV7-2 and TRBJ1-2, with D possibly TRBD1 on 5 matching bases. Trimming took off 4 bases at V and 4 bases at J, with 16 bases between the two ends. CDR1 is SGHTA and CDR2 is FQGNSA in the germline V gene. The CDR3 consists of 15 residues. The CDR3 loop is CASSSPSRGSYGYTF. CDR3 DNA sequence: TGTGCCAGCAGCTCACCCTCTAGGGGCAGCTATGGCTACACCTTC.

The genes are TRBV6-5 and TRBJ2-2, with 9 nucleotides matching TRBD2. J gave up 2 bases and V 5 bases, and 3 bases lay outside the gene matches. This CDR3 has 15 residues. CDR1 MNHEY and CDR2 SVGAGI come from the germline V gene. The CDR3, as DNA: TGTGCCAGCAGTCCTAGCGGGATTAACACCGGGGAGCTGTTTTTT. It codes for CASSPSGINTGELFF.

J is TRBJ1-4 and V is TRBV11-2; no firm D call. The CDR3 runs 14 residues. V was cut by 5 bases and J by 5 bases, with 12 bases left in between. CDR1 is SGHAT, CDR2 FQNNGV, per germline. The CDR3 sequence is CASSPMGKNEKLFF. CDR3 nucleotide sequence: TGTGCCAGCAGCCCAATGGGCAAGAATGAAAAACTGTTTTTT. Full variable domain (missing parts from reference TRBV11-2 and TRBJ1-4): EAGVAQSPRYKIIEKRQSVAFWCNPISGHATLYWYQQILGQGPKLLIQFQNNGVVDDSQLPKDRFSAERLKGVDSTLKIQPAKLEDSAVYLCASSPMGKNEKLFFGSGTQLSVL.

V gene TRBV5-6 combines with J gene TRBJ2-4; TRBD1 is a possible D gene (6 bases). Germline loops: CDR1 SGHDT, CDR2 YYEEEE. CDR3 length equals 15 residues. V lost 3 bases and J 15 bases, leaving 25 bases between the germline ends. CDR3 in DNA: TGTGCCAGCAGCTACCAACGGGGTTTTCAGGGGTGGGGGTACTTC. This codes for CASSYQRGFQGWGYF.

V and J are TRBV7-9 and TRBJ1-6; D uncertain. Per the germline V gene, CDR1 is SEHNR and CDR2 is FQNEAQ (reference sequence). The CDR3 runs to 17 residues. V lost 1 base and J lost 0, with 10 bases in between. In DNA, the CDR3 is TGTGCCAGCAGCTTAGTGGGCGGGAGCTCCTATAATTCACCCCTCCACTTT. Translation gives CASSLVGGSSYNSPLHF.

This clone has a handful of counts. The CDR3 DNA reads TGTGCCAGCAGTGAAGGGACAGGGGGCGTAACAGCTTTCTTT. It encodes CASSEGTGGVTAFF. This chain connects TRBV2 to TRBJ1-1; TRBD1 aligns across 11 bases. The CDR3 spans 14 residues. The germline V gene encodes CDR1 SNHLY and CDR2 FYNNEI. V lost 1 base, J lost 10 bases, and 5 bases stayed unmatched.

The V and J genes are TRBV6-6 and TRBJ1-6, with D maybe TRBD1 (5 bases). The germline CDR1 and CDR2 sequences are MNHNY and SVGAGI (reference sequence). The CDR3 spans 16 residues. The V end lost 6 bases, the J end lost 2 bases, and 14 bases lay between the germline ends. CDR3 nucleotide sequence: TGTGCCAGCAGAAAGATAGACAGCCCCTATAATTCACCCCTCCACTTT. Protein sequence: CASRKIDSPYNSPLHF.

The DNA for the CDR3 is TGTGCCAGCAGCTTAAGTCCACTTAGCAATCAGCCCCAGCATTTT. Protein product: CASSLSPLSNQPQHF. V usage is TRBV7-2 and J usage is TRBJ1-5; no clear D gene. The V and J ends lost 2 bases and 0 bases respectively, with 8 bases between them. Looked up from germline, CDR1 is SGHTA and CDR2 is FQGNSA. There are 15 residues in the CDR3.

This clone has a handful of counts. V is TRBV27 and J is TRBJ2-2, with TRBD1 matching 8 bases. V was pared by 6 bases and J by 1 base, with 4 bases of the junction left unmatched. CDR1 MNHEY and CDR2 SMNVEV come from the germline V gene (reference sequence). The CDR3 sequence is 15 residues long. The CDR3, as DNA: TGTGCCAGCAGGGACAGGGATTGGAACACCGGGGAGCTGTTTTTT. It translates to CASRDRDWNTGELFF.

The chain has TRBV6-5 and TRBJ2-3; 12 nucleotides line up with TRBD1. This CDR3 has 16 residues. V lost 0 bases and J lost 8; bases outside the gene matches: 6. CDR1 is MNHEY, CDR2 SVGAGI, per germline. The chain's CDR3 is CASSYSGGQGAGTQYF. The CDR3, as DNA: TGTGCCAGCAGTTACTCGGGGGGACAGGGGGCAGGTACGCAGTATTTT.

This chain uses TRBV2 with TRBJ2-3, with 7 bases identical to TRBD1. Germline V gene data show CDR1 as SNHLY and CDR2 as FYNNEI. Trimming removed 6 bases from V and 7 bases from J; junction bases left unmatched: 4. The CDR3 covers 12 residues. CDR3 amino acids: CASREQGNTQYF. The CDR3 nucleotides are TGTGCCAGCAGAGAACAGGGGAATACGCAGTATTTT.

The rearrangement uses TRBV2 and TRBJ1-2, with 9 bases aligning to TRBD1. The germline V gene has CDR1 SNHLY and CDR2 FYNNEI. The CDR3 has 14 residues. With 4 bases clipped from V and 5 bases from J, the junction kept 5 bases outside the gene matches. The CDR3 protein is CASSVSGTGYGYTF. DNA of the CDR3: TGTGCCAGCAGTGTTTCCGGGACAGGGTATGGCTACACCTTC.

For the CDR3, the DNA is TGTGCCAGCTCACTTCTAGTCAACAATGAGCAGTTCTTC. This translates into CASSLLVNNEQFF. The chain combines TRBV18 with TRBJ2-1; D not certain. Germline CDR1 is KGHSH and CDR2 is LQKENI. V was trimmed by 4 bases and J by 5 bases, leaving 9 bases between them. The CDR3 sequence is 13 residues long.

This chain joins TRBV7-2 and TRBJ2-7; unclear D gene. V shed 1 base and J shed 2 bases, with 9 bases lying between them. CDR1 and CDR2 (germline): SGHTA, FQGNSA. The CDR3 runs 14 residues. DNA of the CDR3: TGTGCCAGCAGCTTAGACACCGTAACCTACGAGCAGTACTTC. This translates into CASSLDTVTYEQYF.

CDR3 sequence: CSVAGSYEQYF. DNA for the CDR3: TGCAGCGTTGCCGGGAGCTACGAGCAGTACTTC. This chain uses TRBV29-1 with TRBJ2-7; D perhaps matches TRBD2 (6 bases). CDR3 length equals 11 residues. Germline V gene lookup returns CDR1 SQVTM and CDR2 ANQGSEA. V gave up 4 bases and J gave up 3 bases, with 7 bases separating them.

J is TRBJ2-7 and V is TRBV18, with a tentative D call TRBD1 (5 bases). Trimming shortened V by 0 bases and J by 4 bases, and 7 bases separated the two germline ends. Germline V gives CDR1 KGHSH, CDR2 LQKENI. This CDR3 region has 13 residues. The CDR3 is CASSPPGQYEQYV. For the CDR3, the DNA is TGTGCCAGCTCACCACCGGGGCAGTACGAGCAGTACGTC.

The chain joins TRBV5-8 to TRBJ2-3; 10 nucleotides agree with TRBD2. V shed 7 bases, J shed 5 bases, and the junction held 7 bases outside the gene matches. Germline V CDR1 and CDR2: SGHTS, YDEGEE. There are 14 residues in the CDR3. The CDR3 region has the DNA TGTGCCAGCTCAGCGGGAGGGCCAGGAGATACGCAGTATTTT. It specifies CASSAGGPGDTQYF.